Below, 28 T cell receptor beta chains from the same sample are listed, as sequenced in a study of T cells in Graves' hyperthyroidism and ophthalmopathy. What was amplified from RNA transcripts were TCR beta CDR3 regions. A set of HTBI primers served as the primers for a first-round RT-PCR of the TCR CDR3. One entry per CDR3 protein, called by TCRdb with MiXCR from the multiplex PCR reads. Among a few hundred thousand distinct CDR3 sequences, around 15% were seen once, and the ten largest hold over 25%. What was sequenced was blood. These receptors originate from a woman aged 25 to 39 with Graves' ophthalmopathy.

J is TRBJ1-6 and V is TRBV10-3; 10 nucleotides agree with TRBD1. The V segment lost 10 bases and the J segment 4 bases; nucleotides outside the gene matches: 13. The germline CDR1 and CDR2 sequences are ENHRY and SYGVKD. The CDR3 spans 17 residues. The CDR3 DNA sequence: TGTGCCACCATGTTCGAGGGACAGGGGTTATATAATTCACCCCTCCACTTT. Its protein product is CATMFEGQGLYNSPLHF.

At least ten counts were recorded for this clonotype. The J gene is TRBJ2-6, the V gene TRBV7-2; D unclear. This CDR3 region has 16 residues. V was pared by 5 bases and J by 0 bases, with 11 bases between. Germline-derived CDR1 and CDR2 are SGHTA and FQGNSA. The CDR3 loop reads CASSPRTVSGANVLTF. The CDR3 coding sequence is TGTGCCAGCAGCCCGAGGACGGTCTCTGGGGCCAACGTCCTGACTTTC.

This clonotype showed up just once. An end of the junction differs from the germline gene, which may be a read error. The CDR3 sequence: CASSLWAGTSYERYF. CDR3 bases: TGTGCCAGCAGTTTATGGGCCGGGACTTCGTACGAGCGGTACTTC. The gene calls are TRBV27 and TRBJ2-7, with D possibly TRBD2 on 6 matching bases. Looked up from germline, CDR1 is MNHEY and CDR2 is SMNVEV (reference sequence). The CDR3 loop spans 15 amino acids.

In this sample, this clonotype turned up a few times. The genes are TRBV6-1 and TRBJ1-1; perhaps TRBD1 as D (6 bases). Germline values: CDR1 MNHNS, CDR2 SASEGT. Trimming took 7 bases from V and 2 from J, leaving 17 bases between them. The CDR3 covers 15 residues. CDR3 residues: CASTLAGGANTEAFF. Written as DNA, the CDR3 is TGTGCCAGCACCCTCGCGGGGGGCGCAAACACTGAAGCTTTCTTT.

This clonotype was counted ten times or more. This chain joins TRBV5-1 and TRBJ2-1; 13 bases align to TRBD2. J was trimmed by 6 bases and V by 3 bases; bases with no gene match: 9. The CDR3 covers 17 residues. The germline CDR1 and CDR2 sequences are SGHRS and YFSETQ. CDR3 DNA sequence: TGCGCCAGCAGCTCTGGTGTACTAGCGGGAGGGTTCAATGAGCAGTTCTTC. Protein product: CASSSGVLAGGFNEQFF.

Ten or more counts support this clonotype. CDR3: CSARDPGTSAYEQYF. The CDR3 DNA is TGCAGTGCTAGAGATCCGGGGACTAGTGCCTACGAGCAGTACTTC. This rearrangement joins TRBV20-1 to TRBJ2-7, with TRBD2 matching over 8 bases. The CDR3 totals 15 residues. Germline trimming cut 0 bases from V and 2 bases from J; bases unmatched to any gene: 6. Germline CDR1 and CDR2: DFQATT and SNEGSKA (reference sequence).

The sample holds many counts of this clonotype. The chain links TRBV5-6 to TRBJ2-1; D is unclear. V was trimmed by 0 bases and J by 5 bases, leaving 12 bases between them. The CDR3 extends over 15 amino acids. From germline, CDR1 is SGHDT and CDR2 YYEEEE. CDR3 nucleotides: TGTGCCAGCAGCTTGGGGGTATTCACACACAATGAGCAGTTCTTC. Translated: CASSLGVFTHNEQFF. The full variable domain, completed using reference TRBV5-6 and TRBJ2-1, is DAGVTQSPTHLIKTRGQQVTLRCSPKSGHDTVSWYQQALGQGPQFIFQYYEEEERQRGNFPDRFSGHQFPNYSSELNVNALLLGDSALYLCASSLGVFTHNEQFFGPGTRLTVL.

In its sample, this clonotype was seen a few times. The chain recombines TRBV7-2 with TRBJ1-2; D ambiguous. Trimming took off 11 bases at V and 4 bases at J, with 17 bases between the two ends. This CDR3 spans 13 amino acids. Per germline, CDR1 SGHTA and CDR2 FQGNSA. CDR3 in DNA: TGTGCCGGGTGGAGCCCGAAACCCTATGGCTACACCTTC. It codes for CAGWSPKPYGYTF.

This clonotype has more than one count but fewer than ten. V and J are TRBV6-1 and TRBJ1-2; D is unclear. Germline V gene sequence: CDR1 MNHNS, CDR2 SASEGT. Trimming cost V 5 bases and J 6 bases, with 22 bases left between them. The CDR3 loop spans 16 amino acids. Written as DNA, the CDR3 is TGTGCCAGCAGTACCTCGGAGGGTATGGGCATACATGGCTACACCTTC. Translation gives CASSTSEGMGIHGYTF.

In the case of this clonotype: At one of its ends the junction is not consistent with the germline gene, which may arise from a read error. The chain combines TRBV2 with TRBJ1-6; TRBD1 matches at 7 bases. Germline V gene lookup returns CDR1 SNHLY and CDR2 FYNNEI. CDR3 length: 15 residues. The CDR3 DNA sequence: TGTGCCAGCAGGATGCTGACAGGGAAGGATTCACCCCTCCGCTTT. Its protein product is CASRMLTGKDSPLRF.

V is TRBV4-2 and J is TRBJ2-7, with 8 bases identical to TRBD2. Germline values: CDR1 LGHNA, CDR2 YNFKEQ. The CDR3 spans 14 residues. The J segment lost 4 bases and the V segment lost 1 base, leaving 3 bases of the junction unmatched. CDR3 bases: TGTGCCAGCAGCCAAGCGGGAGGGATGTACGAGCAGTACTTC. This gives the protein CASSQAGGMYEQYF.

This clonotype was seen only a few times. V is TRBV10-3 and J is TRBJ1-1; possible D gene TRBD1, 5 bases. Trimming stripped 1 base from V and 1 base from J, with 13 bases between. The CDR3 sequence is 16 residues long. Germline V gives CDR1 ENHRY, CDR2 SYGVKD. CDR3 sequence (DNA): TGTGCCATCAGTGAGTTTGTCTGGGGGACGAACACTGAAGCTTTCTTT. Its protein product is CAISEFVWGTNTEAFF.

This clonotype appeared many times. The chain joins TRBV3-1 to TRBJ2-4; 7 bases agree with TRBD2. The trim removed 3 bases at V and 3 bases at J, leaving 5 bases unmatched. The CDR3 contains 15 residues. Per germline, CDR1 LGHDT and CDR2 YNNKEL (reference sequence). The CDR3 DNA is TGTGCCAGCAGCCAGGGCGGGAGAATCAAAAACATTCAGTACTTC. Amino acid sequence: CASSQGGRIKNIQYF.

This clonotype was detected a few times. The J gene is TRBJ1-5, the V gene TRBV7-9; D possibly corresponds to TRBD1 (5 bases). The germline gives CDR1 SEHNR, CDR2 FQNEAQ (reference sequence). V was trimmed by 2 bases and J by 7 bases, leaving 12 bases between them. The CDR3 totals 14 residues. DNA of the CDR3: TGTGCCAGCAGCTTACAGGGAGAGTGGCAGCCCCAGCATTTT. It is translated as CASSLQGEWQPQHF.

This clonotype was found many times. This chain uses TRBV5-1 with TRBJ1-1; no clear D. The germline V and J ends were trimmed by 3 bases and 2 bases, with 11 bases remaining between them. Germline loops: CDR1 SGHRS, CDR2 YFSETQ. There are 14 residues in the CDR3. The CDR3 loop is CASSSLGRNTEAFF. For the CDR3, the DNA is TGCGCCAGCAGCTCCCTGGGTCGAAACACTGAAGCTTTCTTT.

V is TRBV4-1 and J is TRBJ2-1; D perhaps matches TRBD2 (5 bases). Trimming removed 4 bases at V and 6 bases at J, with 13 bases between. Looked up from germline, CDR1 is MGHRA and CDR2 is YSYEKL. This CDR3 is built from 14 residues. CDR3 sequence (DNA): TGCGCCAGCAGCCTAGACCCGGGAAGCAATGAGCAGTTCTTC. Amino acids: CASSLDPGSNEQFF.

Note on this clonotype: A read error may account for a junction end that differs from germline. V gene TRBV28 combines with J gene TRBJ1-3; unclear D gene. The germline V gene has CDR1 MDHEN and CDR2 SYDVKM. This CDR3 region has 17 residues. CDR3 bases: TGTGCCAGCAGTTTGGCCGGCCGGAAGCCTTCTGGAAACGCCATATATTTT. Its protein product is CASSLAGRKPSGNAIYF.

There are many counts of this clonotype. The CDR3 DNA follows: TGTGCCAGCAGTTATCCGGGTGTTGGCAAAAACATTCAGTACTTC. Its protein product is CASSYPGVGKNIQYF. This chain joins TRBV6-2 or TRBV6-3 and TRBJ2-4; D not resolved. Trimming removed 3 bases at V and 3 bases at J, with 12 bases between. CDR1 is MNHEY, CDR2 SVGEGT, per germline. The length of the CDR3 is 15 residues.

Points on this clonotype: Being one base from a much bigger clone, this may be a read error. CDR3: CASSESPSDEQYF. The CDR3 DNA reads TGTGCCAGCAGTGAGAGTCCGTCGGATGAGCAGTACTTC. The J gene is TRBJ2-7, the V gene TRBV2; D not resolved. The CDR3 is 13 residues long. CDR1 and CDR2 from the germline V gene are SNHLY and FYNNEI. Deletions cut 3 bases from V and 7 bases from J, with 13 bases between.

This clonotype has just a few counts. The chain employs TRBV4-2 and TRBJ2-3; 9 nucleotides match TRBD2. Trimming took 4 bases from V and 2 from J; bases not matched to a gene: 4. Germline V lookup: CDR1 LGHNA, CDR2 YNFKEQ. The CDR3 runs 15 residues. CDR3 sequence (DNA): TGTGCCAGCAGCCCAAGGACTAGCGACACAGATACGCAGTATTTT. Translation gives CASSPRTSDTDTQYF.

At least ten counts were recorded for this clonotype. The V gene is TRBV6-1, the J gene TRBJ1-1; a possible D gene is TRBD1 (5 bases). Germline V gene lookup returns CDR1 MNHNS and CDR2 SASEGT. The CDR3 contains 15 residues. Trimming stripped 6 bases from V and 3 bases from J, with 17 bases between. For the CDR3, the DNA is TGTGCCAGCAGCCCTAAACCCAGGGTCCACACTGAAGCTTTCTTT. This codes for CASSPKPRVHTEAFF.

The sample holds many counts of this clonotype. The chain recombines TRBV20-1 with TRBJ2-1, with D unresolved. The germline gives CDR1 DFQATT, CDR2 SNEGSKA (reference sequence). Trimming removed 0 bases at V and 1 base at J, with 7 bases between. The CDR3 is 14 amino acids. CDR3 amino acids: CSAREVGSYNEQFF. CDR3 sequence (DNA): TGCAGTGCTAGAGAGGTAGGGTCCTACAATGAGCAGTTCTTC.

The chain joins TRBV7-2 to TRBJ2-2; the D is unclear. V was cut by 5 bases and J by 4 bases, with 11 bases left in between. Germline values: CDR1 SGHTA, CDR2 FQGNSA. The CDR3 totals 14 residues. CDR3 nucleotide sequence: TGTGCCAGCAGCCCCACCCGGGTCACCGGGGAGCTGTTTTTT. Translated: CASSPTRVTGELFF.

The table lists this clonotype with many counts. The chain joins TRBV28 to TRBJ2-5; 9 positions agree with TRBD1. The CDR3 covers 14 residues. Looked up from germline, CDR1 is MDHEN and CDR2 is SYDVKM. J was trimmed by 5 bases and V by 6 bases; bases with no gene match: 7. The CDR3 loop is CASRLQGAGETQYF. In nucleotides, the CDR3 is TGTGCCAGCAGATTACAGGGGGCGGGGGAGACCCAGTACTTC.

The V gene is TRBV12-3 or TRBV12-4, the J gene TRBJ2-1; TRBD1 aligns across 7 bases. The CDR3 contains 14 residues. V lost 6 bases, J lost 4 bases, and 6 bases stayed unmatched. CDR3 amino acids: CASRPGTAYNEQFF. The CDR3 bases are TGTGCCAGCAGACCCGGGACAGCTTACAATGAGCAGTTCTTC.

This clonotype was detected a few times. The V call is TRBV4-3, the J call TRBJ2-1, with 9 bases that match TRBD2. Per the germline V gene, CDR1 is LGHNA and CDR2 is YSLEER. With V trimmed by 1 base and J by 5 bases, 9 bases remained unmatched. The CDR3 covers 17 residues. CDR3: CASSQAVTSGWHNEQFF. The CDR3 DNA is TGCGCCAGCAGCCAAGCAGTAACTAGCGGGTGGCACAATGAGCAGTTCTTC.

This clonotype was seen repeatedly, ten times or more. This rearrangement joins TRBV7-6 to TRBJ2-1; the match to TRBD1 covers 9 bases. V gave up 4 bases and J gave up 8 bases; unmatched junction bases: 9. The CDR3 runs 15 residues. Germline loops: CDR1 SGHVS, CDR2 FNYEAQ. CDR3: CASSSTGGRGDEQFF. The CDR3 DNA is TGTGCCAGCAGCTCGACAGGGGGAAGGGGCGATGAGCAGTTCTTC.

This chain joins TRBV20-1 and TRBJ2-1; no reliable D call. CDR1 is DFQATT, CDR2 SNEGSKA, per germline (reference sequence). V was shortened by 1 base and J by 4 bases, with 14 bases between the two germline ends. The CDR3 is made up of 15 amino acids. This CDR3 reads CSARAYSSGYNEQFF. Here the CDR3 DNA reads TGCAGTGCTAGAGCATACTCGTCCGGTTACAATGAGCAGTTCTTC.